This T cell receptor beta chain was profiled in a study of T cells after yellow fever vaccination. In this sample, this clonotype turned up many times. Its specificity is unknown. The CDR3 has 14 amino acids. V shed 1 base, J shed 5 bases, and the junction held 5 bases outside the gene matches. CDR1 and CDR2 (germline): SGDLS, YYNGEE. Study findings and constraints: The booster response re-showed most primary clones: around 97% CD4, over 80% CD8. Faster peaking, at day 5 versus 15, marked a secondary response that was weaker.

UMIs and a universal primer site were added when TCR cDNA was made by 5'RACE template switching. TCRdb re-called the 5' RACE reads with MiXCR, one entry per CDR3 protein. Of roughly 260,000 distinct CDR3 sequences in the sample, over 10% were seen once. The material sequenced was CD4+ T cells sorted from PBMCs, taken 45 days after the yellow fever booster vaccination. This TCR was recovered from a man younger than 45 who received the YFV17D yellow fever vaccine. The chain carries TRBV9 and TRBJ2-7; 8 positions agree with TRBD2. CDR3 protein: CASSVSGRGDEQYF. The CDR3, as DNA: TGTGCCAGCAGCGTAAGCGGGAGAGGCGACGAGCAGTACTTC.